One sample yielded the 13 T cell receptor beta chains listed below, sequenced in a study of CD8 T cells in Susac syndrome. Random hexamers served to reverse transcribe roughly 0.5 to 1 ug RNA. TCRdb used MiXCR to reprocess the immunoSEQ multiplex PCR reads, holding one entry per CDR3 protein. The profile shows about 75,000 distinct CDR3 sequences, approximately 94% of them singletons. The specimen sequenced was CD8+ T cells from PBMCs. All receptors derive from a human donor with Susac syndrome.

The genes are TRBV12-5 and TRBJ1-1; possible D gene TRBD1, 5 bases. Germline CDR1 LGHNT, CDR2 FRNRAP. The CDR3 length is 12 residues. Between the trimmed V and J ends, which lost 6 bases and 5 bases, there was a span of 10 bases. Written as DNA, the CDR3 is TGTGCTAGTGGCCTGGGGGGGACTGAAGCTTTCTTT. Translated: CASGLGGTEAFF. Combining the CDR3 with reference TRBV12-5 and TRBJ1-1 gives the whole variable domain DARVTQTPRHKVTEMGQEVTMRCQPILGHNTVFWYRQTMMQGLELLAYFRNRAPLDDSGMPKDRFSAEMPDATLATLKIQPSEPRDSAVYFCASGLGGTEAFFGQGTRLTVV.

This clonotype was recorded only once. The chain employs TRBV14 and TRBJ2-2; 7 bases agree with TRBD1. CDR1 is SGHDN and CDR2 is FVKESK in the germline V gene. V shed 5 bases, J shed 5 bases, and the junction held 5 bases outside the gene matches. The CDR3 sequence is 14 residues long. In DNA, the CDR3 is TGTGCCAGCAGCAGGGGGCGTGAGACCGGGGAGCTGTTTTTT. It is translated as CASSRGRETGELFF.

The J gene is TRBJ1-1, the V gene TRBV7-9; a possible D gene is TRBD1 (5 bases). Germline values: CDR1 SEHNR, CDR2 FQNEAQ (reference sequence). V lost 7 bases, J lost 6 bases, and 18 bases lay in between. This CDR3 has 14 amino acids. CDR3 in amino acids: CASTHQRGDPEAFF. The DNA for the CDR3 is TGTGCCAGCACCCACCAGAGAGGGGACCCTGAAGCTTTCTTT.

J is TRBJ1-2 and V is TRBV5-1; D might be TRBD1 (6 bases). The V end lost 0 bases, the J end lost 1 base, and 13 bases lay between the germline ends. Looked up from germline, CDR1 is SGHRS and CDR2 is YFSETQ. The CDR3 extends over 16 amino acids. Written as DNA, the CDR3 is TGCGCCAGCAGCTTGGCCGCCCTGGACAGTAACTATGGCTACACCTTC. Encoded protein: CASSLAALDSNYGYTF.

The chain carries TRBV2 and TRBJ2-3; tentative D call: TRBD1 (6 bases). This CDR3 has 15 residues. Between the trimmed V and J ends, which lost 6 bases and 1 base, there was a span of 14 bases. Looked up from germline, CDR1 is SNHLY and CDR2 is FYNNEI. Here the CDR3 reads CASRASGGRTDTQYF. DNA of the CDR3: TGTGCCAGCAGGGCGTCTGGGGGCCGCACAGATACGCAGTATTTT.

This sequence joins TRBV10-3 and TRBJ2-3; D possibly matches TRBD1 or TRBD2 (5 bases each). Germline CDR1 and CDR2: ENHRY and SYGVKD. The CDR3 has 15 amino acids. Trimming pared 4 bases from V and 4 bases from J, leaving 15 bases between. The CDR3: CAISGAPRDPDTQYF. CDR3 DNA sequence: TGTGCCATCAGTGGGGCCCCACGGGACCCAGATACGCAGTATTTT.

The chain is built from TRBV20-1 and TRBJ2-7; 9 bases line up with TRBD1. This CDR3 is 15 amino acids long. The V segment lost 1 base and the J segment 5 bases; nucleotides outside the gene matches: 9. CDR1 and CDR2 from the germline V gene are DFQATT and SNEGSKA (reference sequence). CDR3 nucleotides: TGCAGTGCTAGAGCTTCGGTCACAGGGGGCCACGAGCAGTACTTC. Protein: CSARASVTGGHEQYF.

The CDR3 DNA sequence: TGTGCCAGCACCTCTGTAGGGACAGGGAAGACCGGGGAGCTGTTTTTT. Its translation is CASTSVGTGKTGELFF. J is TRBJ2-2 and V is TRBV12-3 or TRBV12-4; 9 bases are a match to TRBD1. The CDR3 totals 16 residues. V trimming: 7 bases; J trimming: 5 bases; junction bases outside the gene matches: 11.

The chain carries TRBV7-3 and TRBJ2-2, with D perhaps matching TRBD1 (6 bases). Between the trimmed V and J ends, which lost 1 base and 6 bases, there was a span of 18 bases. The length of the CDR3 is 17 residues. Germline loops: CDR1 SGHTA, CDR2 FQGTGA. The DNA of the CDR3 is TGTGCCAGCAGCTTAAGGGGCGGTACCGGGACATCCGGGGAGCTGTTTTTT. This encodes CASSLRGGTGTSGELFF.

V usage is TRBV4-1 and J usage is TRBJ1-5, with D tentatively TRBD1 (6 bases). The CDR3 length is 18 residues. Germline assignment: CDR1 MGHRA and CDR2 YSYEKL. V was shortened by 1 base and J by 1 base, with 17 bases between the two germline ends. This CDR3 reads CASSQVGGGQKSNQPQHF. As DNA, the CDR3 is TGCGCCAGCAGCCAAGTCGGGGGCGGACAGAAGAGCAATCAGCCCCAGCATTTT.

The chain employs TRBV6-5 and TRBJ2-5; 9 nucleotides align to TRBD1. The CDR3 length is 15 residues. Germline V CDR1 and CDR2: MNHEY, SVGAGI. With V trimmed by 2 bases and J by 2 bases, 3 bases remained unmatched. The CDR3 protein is CASSYGQGTQETQYF. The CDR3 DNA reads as TGTGCCAGCAGTTACGGACAGGGGACTCAAGAGACCCAGTACTTC.

The CDR3 here is CATSRDGTGTNSPLHF. In DNA, the CDR3 is TGTGCCACCAGCAGAGATGGGACAGGGACTAATTCACCCCTCCACTTT. The chain is built from TRBV15 and TRBJ1-6; 9 nucleotides line up with TRBD1. The junction had 3 bases not matched to a gene; V was cut back by 0 bases and J by 6 bases. This CDR3 spans 16 amino acids. The germline CDR1 and CDR2 sequences are LNHNV and YYDKDF (reference sequence). The full variable domain, completed using reference TRBV15 and TRBJ1-6, is DAMVIQNPRYQVTQFGKPVTLSCSQTLNHNVMYWYQQKSSQAPKLLFHYYDKDFNNEADTPDNFQSRRPNTSFCFLDIRSPGLGDTAMYLCATSRDGTGTNSPLHFGNGTRLTVT.

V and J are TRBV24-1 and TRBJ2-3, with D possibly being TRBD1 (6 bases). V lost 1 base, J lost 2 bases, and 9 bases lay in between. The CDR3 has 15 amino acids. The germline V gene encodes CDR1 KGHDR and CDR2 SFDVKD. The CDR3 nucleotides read TGTGCCACCAGTGATTTCCGGGACACCACAGATACGCAGTATTTT. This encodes CATSDFRDTTDTQYF.